A selection of T cell receptor beta chains follows, all from one sample in a study of T cell responses to AZD1222 COVID-19 vaccine. Here immunoSEQ multiplex PCR was the method, and the copy in TCRdb shows in-frame clones only, minus some. The data hold approximately 110,000 clones, with 87% observed a single time. Sequencing used peripheral blood, obtained 28 days after the second AZD1222 dose. The receptors originated from an adult who received the AZD1222 COVID-19 vaccine. CDR3s include the opening cysteine and the closing phenylalanine or tryptophan. D genes are given only for firm matches. Rows may omit the clone size; those that give it use once, few, many or a size class.

v_call	cdr3_length	clone_size	d_call	j_call	cdr3_nt	cdr3_aa
TRBV7-3	16	NA	TRBD1	TRBJ2-2	TGTGCCAGCAGCCGGGGACAGGGGTTCAACACCGGGGAGCTGTTTTTT	CASSRGQGFNTGELFF
TRBV19	16	NA	TRBD1	TRBJ1-2	TGTGCCAGTAGTATCCCGGGACAGGCCATGTTCTATGGCTACACCTTC	CASSIPGQAMFYGYTF
TRBV25-1	14	NA	TRBD2	TRBJ2-1	TGTGCCAGCAGTGATCTTAGCGGGAGGGATGAGCAGTTCTTC	CASSDLSGRDEQFF
TRBV6-4	18	NA	TRBD2	TRBJ2-1	TGTGCCAGCAGTGTGAAAGCCCCGGGACTAGCGGGCCACAATGAGCAGTTCTTC	CASSVKAPGLAGHNEQFF
TRBV2	14	NA	NA	TRBJ2-5	TGTGCCAGCAGTGATCTTAGTGGTAGGGAGACCCAGTACTTC	CASSDLSGRETQYF
TRBV5-8	15	NA	NA	TRBJ2-1	TGTGCCAGCAGCGTGGACAGTGCGGCCTACAATGAGCAGTTCTTC	CASSVDSAAYNEQFF
TRBV3-1/TRBV3-2	13	NA	NA	TRBJ2-7	TGTGCCAGCAGCCAAGGGAGTTTTGGCGAGCAGTACTTC	CASSQGSFGEQYF
TRBV11-3	16	NA	TRBD2	TRBJ2-1	TGTGCCAGCAGCTCAGATAGCGGGAGCTCCTACAATGAGCAGTTCTTC	CASSSDSGSSYNEQFF
TRBV28	17	NA	TRBD1	TRBJ1-4	TGTGCCAGCAGTTTAGGGGCAGGGGGTTACGTAAGTGAAAAACTGTTTTTT	CASSLGAGGYVSEKLFF
TRBV5-1	17	few	NA	TRBJ1-5	TGCGCCAGCAGCTTGGTTCCGGGGAATTCCGTCAATCAGCCCCAGCATTTT	CASSLVPGNSVNQPQHF
TRBV19	12	NA	NA	TRBJ2-1	TGTGCCAGTAGTGTCGGGACAAGTGAGCAGTTCTTC	CASSVGTSEQFF
TRBV5-5	14	NA	TRBD2	TRBJ2-5	TGTGCCAGCGCCGGACTAGCGAAGCCCCTGACCCAGTACTTC	CASAGLAKPLTQYF
TRBV30	15	NA	TRBD1	TRBJ1-1	TGTGCCTGGAGAGCCCCGAGCAGGGGGTACACTGAAGCTTTCTTT	CAWRAPSRGYTEAFF
TRBV3-1/TRBV3-2	15	NA	TRBD1	TRBJ1-1	TGTGCCAGCAGCCAATACGGGGGAAGCAGGGGGACGGCTTTCTTT	CASSQYGGSRGTAFF
TRBV12-2	16	NA	NA	TRBJ1-1	TGTGCAAGTCGCTTAGCGCGGAGGGGGAAGAACACTGAAGCTTTCTTT	CASRLARRGKNTEAFF
TRBV28	14	NA	TRBD1	TRBJ2-7	TGTGCCAGCAGTTACAGGGGGTTTTCCTACGAGCAGTACTTC	CASSYRGFSYEQYF
TRBV29-1	12	NA	NA	TRBJ1-1	TGCAGCGTTGAAGCGGGGTCCCATGAAGCTTTCTTT	CSVEAGSHEAFF
TRBV24-1	15	NA	NA	TRBJ2-7	TGTGCCACCAGTGATCCACGAAGGGGGAGCTACGAGCAGTACTTC	CATSDPRRGSYEQYF
TRBV7-6	15	NA	NA	TRBJ2-5	TGTGCCAGCAGCTTAGTCCTATTCGACCAAGAGACCCAGTACTTC	CASSLVLFDQETQYF
TRBV7-2	18	NA	TRBD2	TRBJ2-2	TGTGCCAGCAGCCCGGGACTAGCGGGAGGGGGCGGCACCGGGGAGCTGTTTTTT	CASSPGLAGGGGTGELFF
TRBV2	18	NA	TRBD1	TRBJ2-5	TGTGCCAGCAGTGAAGAAGGGGGACAGGGTGGCATCCAAGAGACCCAGTACTTC	CASSEEGGQGGIQETQYF
TRBV29-1	14	NA	NA	TRBJ1-3	TGCAGCGTTGGAACAGCCGGCTCTGGAAACACCATATATTTT	CSVGTAGSGNTIYF
TRBV3-1/TRBV3-2	12	once	TRBD1	TRBJ2-3	TGTGCCAGCAGCCAAGTCCCGGGACAGGGCTATTTT	CASSQVPGQGYF
TRBV5-6	14	NA	NA	TRBJ2-1	TGTGCCAGCAGCCGAGTTACAGGATACAATGAGCAGTTCTTC	CASSRVTGYNEQFF
TRBV30	15	NA	NA	TRBJ1-6	TGTGCCTGGAGTACCGGACGGAGAAATAATTCACCCCTCCACTTT	CAWSTGRRNNSPLHF
TRBV7-2	15	NA	NA	TRBJ2-4	TGTGCCAGCAGCTCCAGGGAAGTGGCCAAAAACATTCAGTACTTC	CASSSREVAKNIQYF
TRBV6-2/TRBV6-3	18	NA	NA	TRBJ1-5	TGTGCCAGCAGTTACCTTCCAGGCGGATCGGGGAGCAATCAGCCCCAGCATTTT	CASSYLPGGSGSNQPQHF
TRBV11-3	16	NA	NA	TRBJ1-5	TGTGCCAGCAGCTTAGAGGGGCGCCCTAGCAATCAGCCCCAGCATTTT	CASSLEGRPSNQPQHF
TRBV6-7	15	NA	NA	TRBJ1-5	TGTGCCAGCAGTTACGCGGGGAGCAGCAATCAGCCCCAGCATTTT	CASSYAGSSNQPQHF
TRBV29-1	17	NA	TRBD1	TRBJ1-5	TGCAGCGTTTTTAGGCTACAGGGGGCTAAACATAATCAGCCCCAGCATTTT	CSVFRLQGAKHNQPQHF
TRBV29-1	22	NA	TRBD2	TRBJ2-7	TGCAGCGTCCTCACACGAAGATACCCCCCGGGACTAGCGCATAAAGTGTCCTACGAGCAGTACTTC	CSVLTRRYPPGLAHKVSYEQYF
TRBV7-9	17	NA	NA	TRBJ1-5	TGTGCCAGCAGCTTAGTCCCGGGACACGGAAGCAATCAGCCCCAGCATTTT	CASSLVPGHGSNQPQHF
TRBV5-4	13	few	NA	TRBJ1-1	TGTGCCAGCAGCTTTGGACAGTACACTGAAGCTTTCTTT	CASSFGQYTEAFF
TRBV19	14	NA	NA	TRBJ1-1	TGTGCCAGTAGTTCCCTTACGGGGGGGACTGAAGCTTTCTTT	CASSSLTGGTEAFF
TRBV30	13	NA	TRBD1	TRBJ1-2	TGTGCCTGGAGCGGGACAGTCAACTATGGCTACACCTTC	CAWSGTVNYGYTF
TRBV10-1	16	once	TRBD2	TRBJ2-1	TGCGCCAGCAGTGGGCGACTAGCAGGTCCCTACAATGAGCAGTTCTTC	CASSGRLAGPYNEQFF
TRBV7-2	16	NA	TRBD2	TRBJ2-1	TGTGCCAGCAGCATGAGGGGACTAGCGGGGAACAATGAGCAGTTCTTC	CASSMRGLAGNNEQFF
TRBV5-1	14	NA	NA	TRBJ2-1	TGCGCCAGCAGCTCCAGGGTAAGCGAGGATGAGCAGTTCTTC	CASSSRVSEDEQFF
TRBV27	13	once	TRBD1	TRBJ1-5	TGTGCCAGCAGCAACAGGGGTGGCCAGCCCCAGCATTTT	CASSNRGGQPQHF
TRBV6-2/TRBV6-3	20	many	TRBD2	TRBJ2-1	TGTGCCAGCAGTTACTCCGGACTAGCGGGAGGGCCATTCTCCTACAATGAGCAGTTCTTC	CASSYSGLAGGPFSYNEQFF